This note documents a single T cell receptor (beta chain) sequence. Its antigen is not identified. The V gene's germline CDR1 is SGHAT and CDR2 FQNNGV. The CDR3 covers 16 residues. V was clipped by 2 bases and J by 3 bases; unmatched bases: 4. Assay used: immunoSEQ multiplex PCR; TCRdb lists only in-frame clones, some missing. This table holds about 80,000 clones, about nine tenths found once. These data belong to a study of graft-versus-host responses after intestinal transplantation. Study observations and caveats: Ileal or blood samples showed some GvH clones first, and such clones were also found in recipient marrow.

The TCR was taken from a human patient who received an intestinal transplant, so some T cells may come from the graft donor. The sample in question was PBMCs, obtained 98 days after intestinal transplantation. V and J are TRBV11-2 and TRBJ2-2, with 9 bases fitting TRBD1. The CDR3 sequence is CASSLTGGSYTGELFF. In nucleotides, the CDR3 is TGTGCCAGCAGCTTAACAGGGGGCTCATACACCGGGGAGCTGTTTTTT.